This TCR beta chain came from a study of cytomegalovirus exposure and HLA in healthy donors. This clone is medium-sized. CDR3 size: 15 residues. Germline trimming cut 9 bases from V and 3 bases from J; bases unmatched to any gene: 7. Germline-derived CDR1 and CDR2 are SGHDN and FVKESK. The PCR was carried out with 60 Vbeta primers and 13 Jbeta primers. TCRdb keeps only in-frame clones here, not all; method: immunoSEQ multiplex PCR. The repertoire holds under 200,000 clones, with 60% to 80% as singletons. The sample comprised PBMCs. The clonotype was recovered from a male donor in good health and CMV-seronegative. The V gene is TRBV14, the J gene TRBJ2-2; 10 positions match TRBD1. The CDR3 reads CARLAGTGDTGELFF. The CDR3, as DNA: TGTGCCAGGCTGGCCGGGACAGGGGACACCGGGGAGCTGTTTTTT.